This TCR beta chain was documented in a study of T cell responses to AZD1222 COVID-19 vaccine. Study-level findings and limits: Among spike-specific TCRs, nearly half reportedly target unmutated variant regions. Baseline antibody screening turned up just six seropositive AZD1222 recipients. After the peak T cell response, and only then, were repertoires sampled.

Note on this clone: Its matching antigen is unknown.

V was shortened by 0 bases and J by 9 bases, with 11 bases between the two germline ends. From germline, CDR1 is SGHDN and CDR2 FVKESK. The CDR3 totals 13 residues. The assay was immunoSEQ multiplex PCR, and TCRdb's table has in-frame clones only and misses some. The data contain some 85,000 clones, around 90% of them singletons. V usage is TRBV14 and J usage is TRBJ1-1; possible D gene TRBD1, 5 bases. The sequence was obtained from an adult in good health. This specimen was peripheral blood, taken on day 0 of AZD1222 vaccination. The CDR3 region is CASSQDLRGQAFF. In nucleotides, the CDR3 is TGTGCCAGCAGCCAAGATCTAAGGGGTCAAGCTTTCTTT.